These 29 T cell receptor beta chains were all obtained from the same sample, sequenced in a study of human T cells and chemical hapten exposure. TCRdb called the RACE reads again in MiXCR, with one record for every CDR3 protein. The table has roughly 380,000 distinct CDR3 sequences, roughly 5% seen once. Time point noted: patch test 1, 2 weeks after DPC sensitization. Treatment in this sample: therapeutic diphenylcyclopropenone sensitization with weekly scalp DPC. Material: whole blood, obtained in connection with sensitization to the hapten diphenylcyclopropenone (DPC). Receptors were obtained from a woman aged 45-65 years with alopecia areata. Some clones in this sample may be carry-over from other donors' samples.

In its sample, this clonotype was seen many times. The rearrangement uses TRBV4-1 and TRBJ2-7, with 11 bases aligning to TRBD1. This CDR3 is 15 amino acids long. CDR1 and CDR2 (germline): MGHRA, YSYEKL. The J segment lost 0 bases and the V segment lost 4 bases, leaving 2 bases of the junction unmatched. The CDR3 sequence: CASSRGTGGSYEQYF. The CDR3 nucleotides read TGCGCCAGCAGCCGCGGGACAGGGGGCTCCTACGAGCAGTACTTC.

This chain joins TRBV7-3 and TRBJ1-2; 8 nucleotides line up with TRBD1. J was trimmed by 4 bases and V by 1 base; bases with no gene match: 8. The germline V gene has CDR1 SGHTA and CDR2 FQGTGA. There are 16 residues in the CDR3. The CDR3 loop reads CASSLNKQGAGYGYTF. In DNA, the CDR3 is TGTGCCAGCAGCTTAAATAAGCAGGGGGCCGGCTATGGCTACACCTTC.

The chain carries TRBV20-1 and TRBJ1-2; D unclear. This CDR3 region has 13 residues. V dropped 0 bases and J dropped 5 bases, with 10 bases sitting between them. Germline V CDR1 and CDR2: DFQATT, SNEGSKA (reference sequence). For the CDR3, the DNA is TGCAGTGCTAGAGAGCCCCCAGTTTATGGCTACACCTTC. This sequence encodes CSAREPPVYGYTF.

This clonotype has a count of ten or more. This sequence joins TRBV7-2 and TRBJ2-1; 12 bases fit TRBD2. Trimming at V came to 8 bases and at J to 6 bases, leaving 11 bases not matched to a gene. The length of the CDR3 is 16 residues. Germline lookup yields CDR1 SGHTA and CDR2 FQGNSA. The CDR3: CASGRTSGIVGNEQFF. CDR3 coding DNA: TGTGCCAGCGGGCGGACTAGCGGGATAGTGGGCAATGAGCAGTTCTTC.

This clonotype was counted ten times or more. The CDR3 region is CASSLRAPGDSEKLFF. CDR3 coding DNA: TGTGCCAGCAGCTTAAGGGCGCCAGGGGACTCCGAAAAACTGTTTTTT. The rearrangement uses TRBV7-2 and TRBJ1-4, with D maybe TRBD1 (6 bases). CDR1 SGHTA and CDR2 FQGNSA come from the germline V gene. The CDR3 sequence is 16 residues long. V shed 2 bases and J shed 8 bases, with 18 bases lying between them.

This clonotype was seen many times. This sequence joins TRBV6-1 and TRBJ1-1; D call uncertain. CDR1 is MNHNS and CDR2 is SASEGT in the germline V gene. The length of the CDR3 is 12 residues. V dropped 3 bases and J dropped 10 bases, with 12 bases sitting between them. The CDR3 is CASSDSPGPAFF. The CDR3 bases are TGTGCCAGCAGTGATTCACCGGGCCCAGCTTTCTTT.

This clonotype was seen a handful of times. This chain's CDR3 is CASSGENRQPQHF. The CDR3 DNA reads as TGTGCCAGTAGTGGGGAAAATCGTCAGCCCCAGCATTTT. This rearrangement joins TRBV19 to TRBJ1-5; D gene ambiguous. The CDR3 is made up of 13 amino acids. V lost 5 bases and J lost 6, with 11 bases in between. Germline-derived CDR1 and CDR2 are LNHDA and SQIVND (reference sequence).

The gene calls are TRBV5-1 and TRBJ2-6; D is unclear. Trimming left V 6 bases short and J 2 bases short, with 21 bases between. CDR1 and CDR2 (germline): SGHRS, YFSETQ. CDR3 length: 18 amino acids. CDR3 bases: TGCGCCAGCACCGTTCATCCCCCACCGTCTCCTGGGGCCAACGTCCTGACTTTC. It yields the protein CASTVHPPPSPGANVLTF.

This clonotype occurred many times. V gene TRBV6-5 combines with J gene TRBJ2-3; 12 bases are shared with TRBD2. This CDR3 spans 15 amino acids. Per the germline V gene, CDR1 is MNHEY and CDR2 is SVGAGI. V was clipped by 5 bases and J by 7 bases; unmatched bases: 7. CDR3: CASSRLAGGPYTQYF. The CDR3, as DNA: TGTGCCAGCAGTCGTCTAGCGGGGGGGCCGTATACGCAGTATTTT.

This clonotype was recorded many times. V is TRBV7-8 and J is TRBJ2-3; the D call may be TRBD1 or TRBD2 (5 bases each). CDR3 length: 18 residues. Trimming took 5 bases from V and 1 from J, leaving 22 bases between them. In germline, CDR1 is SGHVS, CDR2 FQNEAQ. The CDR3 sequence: CASSQRGRDREGTDTQYF. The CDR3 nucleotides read TGTGCCAGCAGCCAGAGGGGCAGGGATCGAGAAGGCACAGATACGCAGTATTTT. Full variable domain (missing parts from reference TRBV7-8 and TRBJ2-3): GAGVSQSPRYKVAKRGQDVALRCDPISGHVSLFWYQQALGQGPEFLTYFQNEAQLDKSGLPSDRFFAERPEGSVSTLKIQRTQQEDSAVYLCASSQRGRDREGTDTQYFGPGTRLTVL.

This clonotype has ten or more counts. CDR3 DNA: TGCAGTGCTAGACGACAGGGGGCTGAAGCTTTCTTT. It is translated as CSARRQGAEAFF. V gene TRBV20-1 combines with J gene TRBJ1-1; 9 nucleotides agree with TRBD1. Looked up from germline, CDR1 is DFQATT and CDR2 is SNEGSKA (reference sequence). The CDR3 is 12 residues long. The V segment lost 2 bases and the J segment 6 bases; nucleotides outside the gene matches: 1.

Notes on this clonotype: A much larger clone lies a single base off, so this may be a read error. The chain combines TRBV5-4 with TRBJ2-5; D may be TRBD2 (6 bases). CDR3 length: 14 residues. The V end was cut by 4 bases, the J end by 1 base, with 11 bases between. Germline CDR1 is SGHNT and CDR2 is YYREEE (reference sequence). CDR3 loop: CASSQIGGQETQYF. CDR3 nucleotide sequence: TGTGCCAGCAGCCAGATCGGGGGCCAAGAGACCCAGTACTTC.

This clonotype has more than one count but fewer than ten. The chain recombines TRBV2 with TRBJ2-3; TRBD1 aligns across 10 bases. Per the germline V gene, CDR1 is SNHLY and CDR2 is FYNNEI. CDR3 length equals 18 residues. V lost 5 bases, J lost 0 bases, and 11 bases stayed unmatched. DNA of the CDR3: TGTGCCAGCAGTCAAAACCGGGACAGGGGTTTGAGCACAGATACGCAGTATTTT. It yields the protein CASSQNRDRGLSTDTQYF. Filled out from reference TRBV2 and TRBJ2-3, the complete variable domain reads EPEVTQTPSHQVTQMGQEVILRCVPISNHLYFYWYRQILGQKVEFLVSFYNNEISEKSEIFDDQFSVERPDGSNFTLKIRSTKLEDSAMYFCASSQNRDRGLSTDTQYFGPGTRLTVL.

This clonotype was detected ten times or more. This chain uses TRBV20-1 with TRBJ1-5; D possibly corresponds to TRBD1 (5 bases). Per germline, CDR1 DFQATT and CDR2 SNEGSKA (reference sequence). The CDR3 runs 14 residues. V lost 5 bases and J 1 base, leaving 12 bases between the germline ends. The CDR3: CSASQGYSNQPQHF. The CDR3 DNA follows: TGCAGTGCTTCCCAGGGATACAGCAATCAGCCCCAGCATTTT.

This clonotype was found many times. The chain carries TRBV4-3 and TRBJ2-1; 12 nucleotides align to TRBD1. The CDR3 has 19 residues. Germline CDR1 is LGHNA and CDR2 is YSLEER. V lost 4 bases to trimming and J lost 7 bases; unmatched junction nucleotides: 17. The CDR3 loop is CASSPIWMPGQGARNEQFF. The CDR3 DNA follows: TGCGCCAGCAGCCCGATCTGGATGCCGGGACAGGGGGCTCGTAATGAGCAGTTCTTC.

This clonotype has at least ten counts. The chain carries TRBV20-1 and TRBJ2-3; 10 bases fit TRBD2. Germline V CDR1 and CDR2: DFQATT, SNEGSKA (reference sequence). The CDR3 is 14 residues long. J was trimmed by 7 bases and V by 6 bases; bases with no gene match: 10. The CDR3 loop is CSATLVSGRYTQYF. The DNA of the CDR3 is TGCAGTGCGACCCTCGTTAGCGGGAGGTATACGCAGTATTTT.

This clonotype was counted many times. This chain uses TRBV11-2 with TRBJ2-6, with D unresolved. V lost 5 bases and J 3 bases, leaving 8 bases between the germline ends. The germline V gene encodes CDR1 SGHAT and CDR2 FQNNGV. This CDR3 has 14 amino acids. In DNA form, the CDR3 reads TGTGCCAGCAGCCCCGAGGATGGGGCCAACGTCCTGACTTTC. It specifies CASSPEDGANVLTF.

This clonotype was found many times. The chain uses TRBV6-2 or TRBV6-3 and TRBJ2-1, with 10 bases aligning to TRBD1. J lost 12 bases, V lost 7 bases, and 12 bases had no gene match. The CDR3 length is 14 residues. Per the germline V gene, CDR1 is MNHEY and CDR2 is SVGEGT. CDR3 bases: TGTGCCAGCAACTCCGGGACAGGGGTCCTTGCGCAGTTCTTC. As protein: CASNSGTGVLAQFF.

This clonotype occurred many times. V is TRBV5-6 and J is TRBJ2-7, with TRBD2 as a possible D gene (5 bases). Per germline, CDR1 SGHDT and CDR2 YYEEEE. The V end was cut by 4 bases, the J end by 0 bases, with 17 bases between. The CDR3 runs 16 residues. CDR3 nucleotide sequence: TGTGCCAGCAGCCCCTCCGCCGGGGTCAGCTCCTACGAGCAGTACTTC. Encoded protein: CASSPSAGVSSYEQYF.

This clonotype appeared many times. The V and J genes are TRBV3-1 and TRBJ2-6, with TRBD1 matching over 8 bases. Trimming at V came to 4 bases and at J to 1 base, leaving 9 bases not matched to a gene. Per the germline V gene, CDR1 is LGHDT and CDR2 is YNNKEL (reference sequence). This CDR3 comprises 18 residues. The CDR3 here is CASSPVPGQVSGANVLTF. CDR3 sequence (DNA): TGTGCCAGCAGCCCTGTCCCGGGACAGGTTTCTGGGGCCAACGTCCTGACTTTC.

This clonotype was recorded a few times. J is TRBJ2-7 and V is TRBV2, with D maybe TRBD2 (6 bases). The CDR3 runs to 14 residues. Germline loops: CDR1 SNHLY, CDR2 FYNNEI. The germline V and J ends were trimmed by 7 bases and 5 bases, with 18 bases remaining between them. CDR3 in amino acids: CASIGGRAANEQYF. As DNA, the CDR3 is TGTGCCAGCATCGGAGGGCGGGCTGCGAACGAGCAGTACTTC.

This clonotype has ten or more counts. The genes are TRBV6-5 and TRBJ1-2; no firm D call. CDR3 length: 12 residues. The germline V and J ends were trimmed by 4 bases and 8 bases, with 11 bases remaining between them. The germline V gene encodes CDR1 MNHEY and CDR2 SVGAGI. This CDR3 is CASSSAERGYTF. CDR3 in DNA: TGTGCCAGCAGTTCTGCAGAGCGCGGCTACACCTTC.

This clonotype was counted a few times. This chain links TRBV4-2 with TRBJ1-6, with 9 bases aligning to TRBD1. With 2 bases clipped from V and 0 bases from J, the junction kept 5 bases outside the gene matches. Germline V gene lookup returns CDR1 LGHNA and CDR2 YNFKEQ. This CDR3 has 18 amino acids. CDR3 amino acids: CASSQSGTGSSYNSPLHF. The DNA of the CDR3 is TGTGCCAGCAGCCAATCCGGGACAGGGAGCTCCTATAATTCACCCCTCCACTTT.

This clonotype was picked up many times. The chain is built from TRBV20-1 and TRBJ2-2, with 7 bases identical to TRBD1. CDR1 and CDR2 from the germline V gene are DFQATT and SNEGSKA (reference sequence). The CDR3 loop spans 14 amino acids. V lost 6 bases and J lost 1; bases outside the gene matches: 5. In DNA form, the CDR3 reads TGCAGTGCACAAACAGGGGAGAACACCGGGGAGCTGTTTTTT. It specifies CSAQTGENTGELFF.

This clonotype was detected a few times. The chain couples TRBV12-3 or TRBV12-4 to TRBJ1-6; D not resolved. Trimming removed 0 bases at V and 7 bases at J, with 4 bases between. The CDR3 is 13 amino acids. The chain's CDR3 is CASSLAPNSPLHF. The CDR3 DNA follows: TGTGCCAGCAGTTTAGCCCCCAATTCACCCCTCCACTTT.

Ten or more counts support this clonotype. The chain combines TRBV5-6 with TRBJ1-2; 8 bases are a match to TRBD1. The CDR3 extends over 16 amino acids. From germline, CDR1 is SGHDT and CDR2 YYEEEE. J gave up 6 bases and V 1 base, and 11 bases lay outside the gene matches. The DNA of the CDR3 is TGTGCCAGCAGCTTGCGACAGGGGATAAACCGGGATGGCTACACCTTC. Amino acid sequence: CASSLRQGINRDGYTF. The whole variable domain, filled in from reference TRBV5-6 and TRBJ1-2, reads DAGVTQSPTHLIKTRGQQVTLRCSPKSGHDTVSWYQQALGQGPQFIFQYYEEEERQRGNFPDRFSGHQFPNYSSELNVNALLLGDSALYLCASSLRQGINRDGYTFGSGTRLTVV.

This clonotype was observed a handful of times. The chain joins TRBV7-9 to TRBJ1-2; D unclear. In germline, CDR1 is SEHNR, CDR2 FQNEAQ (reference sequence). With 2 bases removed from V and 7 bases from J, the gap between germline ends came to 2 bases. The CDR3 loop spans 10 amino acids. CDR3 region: CASSLSGYTF. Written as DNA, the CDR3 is TGTGCCAGCAGCTTATCTGGCTACACCTTC.

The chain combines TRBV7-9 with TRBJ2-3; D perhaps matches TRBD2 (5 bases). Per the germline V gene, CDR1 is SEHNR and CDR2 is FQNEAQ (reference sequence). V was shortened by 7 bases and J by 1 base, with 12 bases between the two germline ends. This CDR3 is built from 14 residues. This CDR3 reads CASNEDWGTDTQYF. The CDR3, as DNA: TGTGCCAGCAACGAGGACTGGGGCACAGATACGCAGTATTTT.

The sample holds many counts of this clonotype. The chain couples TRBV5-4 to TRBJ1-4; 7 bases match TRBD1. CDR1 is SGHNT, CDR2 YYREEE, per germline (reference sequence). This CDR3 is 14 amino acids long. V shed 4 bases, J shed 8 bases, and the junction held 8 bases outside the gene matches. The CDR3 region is CASSADRSAEKLFF. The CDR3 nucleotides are TGTGCCAGCAGCGCGGACAGGTCGGCCGAAAAACTGTTTTTT. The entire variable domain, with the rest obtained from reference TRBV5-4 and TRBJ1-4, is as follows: ETGVTQSPTHLIKTRGQQVTLRCSSQSGHNTVSWYQQALGQGPQFIFQYYREEENGRGNFPPRFSGLQFPNYSSELNVNALELDDSALYLCASSADRSAEKLFFGSGTQLSVL.